This T cell receptor beta chain was retrieved from a study of early T cells in non-severe SARS-CoV-2 infection. Overall study: Sequencing was performed on bulk RNA from unsorted whole blood, leaving chains unpaired. Findings and caveats of the study: Using VDJdb, the matching emphasized anti-spike CD8 responses while missing private and CD4 specificities.

Concerning this clonotype itself: No antigen is known for it.

Each single cDNA molecule received a unique molecular identifier. TCRdb re-derived calls from the 5' RACE reads in MiXCR, one entry per CDR3 protein. The profile shows approximately 30,000 distinct CDR3 sequences, roughly 6.6% of them singletons. CDR3 size: 13 residues. Germline V gene lookup returns CDR1 SGHTA and CDR2 FQGTGA. Trimming cost V 0 bases and J 8 bases, with 8 bases left between them. The sequencing input was whole blood. This receptor was taken from an adult who was a healthcare worker with PCR-confirmed SARS-CoV-2 infection or an uninfected control (not recorded which). The chain carries TRBV7-3 and TRBJ2-1; no definite D call. CDR3 sequence: CASSLTRSDEQFF. The DNA for the CDR3 is TGTGCCAGCAGCTTAACCCGATCGGATGAGCAGTTCTTC.